This paragraph reports one T cell receptor (beta chain). In the authors' methods: Estimation of nucleated cell counts was performed using reference gene primer amplification. Some clones are missing from TCRdb's copy, which holds only in-frame ones; the method was immunoSEQ multiplex PCR. The V and J calls and clone size come from that table; D and trimming were worked out from the DNA. The top ten clones hold approximately 24% of a sample with about 95,000 clones, around 80% of them seen once. These data originate in a study of blood T cell repertoires in COVID-19. The overall study: Acute-phase and convalescent COVID-19 samples originated in the United States, Italy and Spain. T cells, B-cell-depleted T cells, or PBMCs provided the cDNA or gDNA that served as material.

The germline V gene encodes CDR1 SGHKS and CDR2 YYEKEE (reference sequence). With V trimmed by 5 bases and J by 0 bases, 7 bases remained unmatched. CDR3 length: 15 residues. The sequencing sample was made of peripheral blood. The V call is TRBV5-5, the J call TRBJ1-1; 7 bases fit TRBD1. The sequence was collected from a human donor in a cohort sampled during active COVID-19. CDR3: CASSPGGIMNTEAFF. The CDR3 region has the DNA TGTGCCAGCAGTCCAGGGGGGATCATGAACACTGAAGCTTTCTTT.